This TCR beta chain was identified in a study of Graves' ophthalmopathy and Graves' hyperthyroidism. Study-wide context: Hyperthyroidism counted as stable given no ophthalmopathy within 18 months of follow-up. Study-wide findings and caveats: In blood appeared most of the expanded thyroid clonotypes whose frequency exceeded 0.001. Ophthalmopathy and stable hyperthyroidism were discriminated by a 13-signature model, with 87.88% sensitivity and under 84% specificity.

A diagnosis was made from clinical symptoms together with serum thyroxine, TRAb, thyroid ultrasound and orbital computed tomography. Notes on this clonotype: As yet, its antigen is unknown.

Beta-chain TCR CDR3 regions were amplified from RNA transcripts. First-round RT-PCR relied on HTBI primers, and a second-round multiplex PCR came next. TCRdb reprocessed the multiplex PCR reads with MiXCR, giving one entry per CDR3 protein. Among more than 1,000,000 distinct CDR3 sequences listed, about two fifths were seen once. Germline CDR1 is LNHDA and CDR2 is SQIVND (reference sequence). Trimming pared 4 bases from V and 6 bases from J, leaving 12 bases between. CDR3 length: 13 amino acids. The rearrangement links TRBV19 to TRBJ1-1, with D hard to call. This sequence was found in an adult man with Graves' hyperthyroidism. The source material was peripheral blood or thyroid tissue (not recorded which). This chain's CDR3 is CASSTRLVSEAFF. The CDR3 bases are TGTGCCAGTAGTACCCGATTAGTATCTGAAGCTTTCTTT.